This T cell receptor (beta chain) was captured in a study of shared T cell receptors in the human thymus. Clones were sequenced by immunoSEQ multiplex PCR, and TCRdb holds only the in-frame ones, with some missing. This sample has some 400,000 clones, with approximately 95% found just once. The V end was cut by 8 bases, the J end by 5 bases, with 13 bases between. Germline loops: CDR1 SQVTM, CDR2 ANQGSEA. The CDR3 length is 12 residues. Sequenced: thymocytes. This rearrangement joins TRBV29-1 to TRBJ2-1; tentative D call: TRBD1 (6 bases). This TCR came from a human donor. CDR3 bases: TGCAGCCCGCCACAGGGTCACAATGAGCAGTTCTTC. It yields the protein CSPPQGHNEQFF.